This T cell receptor (beta chain) was identified during a study of cytomegalovirus exposure and HLA in healthy donors (dated by TCRdb to about 2017). Study-level background: An earlier analysis of 587 of the donors reported under 300 Gb of sequence data and around 120 million unique TCR beta sequences obtained from 180 million or so T cells. An early release that covered 640 HLA-typed donors contained around 300 gigabases of sequencing data and around 85 million unique TCR sequences. Among the approximately 430 genotyped donors, approximately 76% belonged to the genetic ancestry cluster associated with self-reported Caucasian donors. The study aimed to test whether signatures of past pathogen exposure could be identified by cataloging public T cell receptors. Using immunosequencing, the study profiled T cell repertoires from 640 or so subjects and related those repertoires to cytomegalovirus serostatus. In addition to the first cohort of 500 to 850 subjects, a separate validation cohort of 130 or so different subjects was used. High-throughput TCR immunosequencing, statistical association of individual TCRs with disease status, and machine learning were combined to predict cytomegalovirus infection status. To study patterns of TCR occurrence, a later analysis re-analyzed previously published TCR beta repertoires from 600 to 750 donors and added high-resolution HLA genotyping. Rather than drawing on any new phenotypic data, the later analysis identified candidate immune exposures from TCR beta sequences and the way those sequences occurred across donors. In an earlier analysis of more than 550 of the donors, high-throughput TCR beta sequencing was used to judge whether each TCR beta V gene segment behaved as functional or pseudogenic. Donor age, sex, ethnicity and CMV serostatus were compiled together with the repertoire data. In a later genetic analysis, genome-wide SNP genotypes for about 55% of the roughly 700 donors were used, and that subset was treated as a discovery cohort. Every repertoire in the discovery cohort had been generated on one and the same sequencing platform. Both class I and class II loci were covered by HLA typing, at four-digit resolution. Typing coverage varied by locus: about 620-630 donors for A, B, C, DRB1 and DQB1; roughly 520 for DQA1; around 610 for DPA1; approximately 450 for DPB1. Five DR-DQ haplotypes were handled as single units for association and clustering, since linkage in the cohort was strong. On average, roughly 250,000 unique TCR beta nucleotide sequences were sequenced per donor among fewer than 500 genotyped donors of the cohort, with around 19% of those sequences being non-productive.

CDR1 and CDR2 (SQVTM, ANQGSEA) derive from the germline V gene. The CDR3, cysteine through phenylalanine, is 12 amino acids long. The kept DNA is CDR3 alone, 36 bases in frame from the first base. Cut back by 4 bases and 2 bases, the V and J ends lie 9 bases apart. The library was made by the immunoSEQ multiplex PCR assay. The multiplex PCR relied on a mix of 60 forward primers for TCR Vbeta segments and 13 reverse primers for TCR Jbeta segments. The CDR3 region of rearranged TCR beta genes was amplified from genomic DNA with a multiplex PCR assay. The Illumina HiSeq System was used to sequence the amplified TCR beta libraries as 87-base-pair reads. As for the original processing: A later analysis tallied 75 million to 95 million unique TCR beta chains across the 700 or so repertoires, and around 9.9 million of those chains were shared by two or more donors. To remove PCR and sequencing errors, raw reads were error-corrected and collapsed into unique sequences using a nearest-neighbor algorithm that merged closely related sequences. V, D and J gene segments were assigned by aligning CDR3 sequences to IMGT reference sequences. For a sequence to be retained, a match of at least six nucleotides to both a V gene segment and a J gene segment was required. A rearrangement counted as productive if the CDR3 had no stop codons and remained in frame with V and J, and every other rearrangement counted as non-productive. CDR3 was defined according to IMGT convention as the region running from the second conserved V-encoded cysteine to the conserved J-encoded phenylalanine. Sequences without an unambiguous match to a single V gene segment were excluded from the earlier analysis of a few hundred of the donors. An earlier analysis of almost 600 of the donors classified V segments as functional when productive rearrangements were above 56.7% and as segregating when the standard deviation between donors was above 5%. A statistical classification framework was developed to diagnose cytomegalovirus status using the catalog of TCR beta chain sequences. In a later analysis, TCR nucleotide sequences were compared against IMGT/GENE-DB human TR gene sequences so that V and J genes could be assigned. Using the TCRdist pipeline, a later analysis assigned CDR3 sequences along with most-parsimonious VDJ recombination scenarios. In a later analysis, every TCR beta chain was defined by the combination of its CDR3 amino acid sequence and its V-gene family, and reads without a unique V-gene family were dropped. As a way to deal with suspected cross-contamination and a sequencing artifact, a later analysis dropped 640 or so nucleotide sequences that were highly shared and had low generation probability. For each public chain, a later analysis derived a clonal expansion index from normalized ranks of inferred template counts within each repertoire. In a later analysis, generation probabilities were computed using a VDJ recombination model fitted to out-of-frame rearrangements, and the results were checked against IGoR. In a later analysis, hypergeometric tests were used to score TCR-TCR, TCR-HLA and TCR-CMV co-occurrence, with a repertoire-size bias correction applied to TCR pairs. A later analysis estimated false discovery rates by permuting HLA or CMV assignments 20 times. In a later analysis, co-occurring TCRs were grouped using DBSCAN, and TCRdist sequence similarity was added for clustering within HLA-allele-positive subsets. Repertoires with fewer than 30,000 or more than 120,000 public chains, plus five repertoires with anomalous nucleotide sharing, were excluded from co-occurrence clustering. What TCRdb holds here is the immuneACCESS table cut down to in-frame rearrangements. Part of the clones is not present; checked against another copy, under half of the missing clones reflect an unresolved V gene, and the others are unexplained. V and J calls and clone size are given by that table; D and trimming were obtained from the DNA. The sample table lists 95,000 to 150,000 clones, around three quarters of them with a count of one. Jointly, the top ten make up about 3% of the sample.

The study at large found these results: The classifier was reported to diagnose cytomegalovirus status with high specificity and sensitivity in both the original and validation cohorts. In a later analysis, HLA-associated TCR beta chains were found to be more clonally expanded and to have lower generation probabilities than equally common non-associated chains. For the cohort, immune exposure information was limited to CMV serostatus. The sequencing pipeline was judged likely to have produced a cluster of highly shared sequence variants as a technical artifact. According to a later analysis, parvovirus B19, influenza, CMV and Epstein-Barr virus appeared linked to several top co-occurrence clusters. Correlated functional status among segregating V segments might reflect linkage disequilibrium, but an unknown experimental factor could not be ruled out. In this cohort, only TCR beta chains were sequenced, and detectable features were limited by the absence of alpha or paired-chain data. In vitro tests confirmed that a few of the cytomegalovirus-associated TCR beta chains recognize cytomegalovirus antigens. Broadly in line with IMGT annotations, most TCR beta V segments showed up in productive rearrangements about 87% or about 30% of the time in an earlier analysis of under 700 of the donors. Some 15 rarely observed V segments, including chromosome 9 orphons, were excluded from the earlier analysis of a few hundred of the donors because counts were too low. Across donors, most TCR sequences were observed very rarely, whereas some public TCRs were present in many individuals. At a false discovery rate of 0.05, a later analysis linked about 17,000 TCR beta sequences to specific HLA alleles. In a later genetic analysis, a missense DCLRE1C variant was associated with V-gene and J-gene trimming of TCR beta chains, and the association was replicated in an independent cohort. Because some donors lacked HLA typing at each locus, the association tests relied only on the typed subset. In the study, around 150 TCR beta chains were listed as associated with cytomegalovirus. According to a later genetic analysis, donors in an Asian-associated ancestry cluster had fewer N-insertions in productive TCRs than the roughly 670-donor mean. In a later analysis, the rate of TCR association differed among HLA loci, with DRB1 alleles having the most associated TCRs and HLA-C alleles having the fewest. According to the authors, the approach could potentially be generalized to other disease states and immunological phenotypes. A further reported finding was that TCR beta sequences accurately predicted the HLA-A and HLA-B alleles for most subjects in the first cohort. Sequencing depth was assumed to be roughly uniform across donors in the presence/absence analyses, though that assumption may not hold. Assigning TCR associations to individual alleles was difficult when HLA alleles, especially DR and DQ, strongly co-occurred. In a later analysis, most CMV-associated TCR beta chains were found to appear HLA-restricted, with HLA associations seemingly driven largely by CMV exposure. The 87-base-pair reads could not distinguish some IMGT-functional V segments, including TRBV6-2 and TRBV6-3, so those segments were excluded.

This clone appeared a few times. What this receptor recognizes is not known. Base qualities are not at hand, and no much larger clone is one base apart. The cohort comprised fewer than 700 healthy bone marrow donors. At the time of sampling, all cohort members were nominally healthy, though unrecorded immune exposures were likely present. The donor was CMV seropositive and belonged to the group of more than 250 seropositive cohort members. A peripheral blood sample was collected from each donor, and TCR beta sequencing was performed on peripheral blood mononuclear cells. Genomic DNA extraction from the blood cell samples was performed with the Qiagen DNeasy Blood Extraction Kit.

Sequencing input: PBMCs. The receptor comes from a woman between 40 and 50 years old in good health and CMV-seropositive. Recombination joined TRBV29-1 with TRBJ2-7; there is no confident call for the D gene. Read as DNA, the sequence is TGCAGCGTTGTTGAGGATACCTACGAGCAGTACTTC. Its translation is CSVVEDTYEQYF.